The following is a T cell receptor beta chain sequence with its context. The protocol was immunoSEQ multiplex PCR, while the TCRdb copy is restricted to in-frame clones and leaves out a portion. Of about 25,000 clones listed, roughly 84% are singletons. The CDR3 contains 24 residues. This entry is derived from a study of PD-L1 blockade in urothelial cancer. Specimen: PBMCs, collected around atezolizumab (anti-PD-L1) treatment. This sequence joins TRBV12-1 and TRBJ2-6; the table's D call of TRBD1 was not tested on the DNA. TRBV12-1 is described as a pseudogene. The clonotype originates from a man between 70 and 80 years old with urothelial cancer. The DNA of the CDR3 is TGTGCCAGCAGCTTTCACCTTCTCATCCACTCCCGGGACAGGGGTTACTCTGGGGCCAACGTCCTGACTTTC. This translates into CASSFHLLIHSRDRGYSGANVLTF.